This T cell receptor beta chain was identified in a study of T cells after yellow fever vaccination. TCRdb re-called the 5' RACE reads through MiXCR, storing one row per CDR3 protein. The sample records around 100,000 distinct CDR3 sequences, about 6% being singletons. The TCR originated in a man aged 18-30 years who received the YFV17D yellow fever vaccine. The sequenced sample was CD8+ T cells sorted from PBMCs, obtained 10 days after the yellow fever booster vaccination.

The DNA of the CDR3 is TGTGCCAGCAGAAAATCTAGCGGTGGGCTCGAGCAGTACTTC. The encoded protein is CASRKSSGGLEQYF. The V and J genes are TRBV6-5 and TRBJ2-7; 7 nucleotides agree with TRBD2. V was pared by 6 bases and J by 6 bases, with 11 bases of the junction left unmatched. Germline V gives CDR1 MNHEY, CDR2 SVGAGI. This CDR3 is built from 14 residues.